This T cell receptor beta chain was recovered during a study of long-term antiretroviral therapy in people with HIV. Study-wide background: Initial samples were collected about a decade before the 2015 immediate-ART recommendation.

Assay version v3.0 of immunoSEQ was used, and it was run at survey level. Sequencing was performed with immunoSEQ multiplex PCR; in TCRdb, only in-frame clones are kept and a portion is missing. Here the sample spans about 30,000 clones, approximately 85% being singletons. As concerns this clone: Antigen specificity is unknown.

CDR3 length equals 15 residues. Germline-derived CDR1 and CDR2 are SSHAT and FNYEAQ (reference sequence). Trimming removed 1 base from V and 0 bases from J; junction bases left unmatched: 3. Each donor had at least one pre-ART and at least two post-ART PBMC samples. Study findings and constraints: No data were available on ART adherence, viral resistance or therapy changes. Diversity rose after ART but stayed below transplant donor controls.

Sequenced here: unsorted PBMCs, sampled roughly 2.9 years before starting antiretroviral therapy. The chain combines TRBV7-7 with TRBJ2-7, with 7 nucleotides matching TRBD1. The sequence derives from a woman in her 30s with HIV. The CDR3 DNA sequence: TGTGCCAGCAGCTTAGAGGCAGGGGGCTCCTACGAGCAGTACTTC. It specifies CASSLEAGGSYEQYF.